The 26 T cell receptor beta chains presented below share a single source sample, sequenced in a study of cytomegalovirus exposure and HLA in healthy donors. PCR was performed using 60 Vbeta and 13 Jbeta primers. The assay was immunoSEQ multiplex PCR, and TCRdb's table has in-frame clones only and misses some. The sample consists of around 100,000 clones, 65% to 80% of them appearing once. Material for sequencing was PBMCs. All receptors come from a man between 50 and 59 years old in good health and CMV-seronegative.

The V and J genes are TRBV5-5 and TRBJ1-5, with no clear D. In germline, CDR1 is SGHKS, CDR2 YYEKEE (reference sequence). The CDR3 sequence is 15 residues long. V lost 2 bases, J lost 2 bases, and 11 bases lay in between. The CDR3, as DNA: TGTGCCAGCAGCTTTCGGGGTACGCGCAATCAGCCCCAGCATTTT. Its translation is CASSFRGTRNQPQHF.

Written as DNA, the CDR3 is TGTGCCAGCAGCTTGTGGGCTAGCGGGAGTACAGATACGCAGTATTTT. It specifies CASSLWASGSTDTQYF. V and J are TRBV5-6 and TRBJ2-3, with 10 bases matching TRBD2. The germline V gene has CDR1 SGHDT and CDR2 YYEEEE. There are 16 residues in the CDR3. Trimming removed 1 base from V and 3 bases from J; junction bases left unmatched: 5.

The chain is built from TRBV4-1 and TRBJ1-2; D ambiguous. CDR3 length equals 14 residues. The V end lost 1 base, the J end lost 3 bases, and 9 bases lay between the germline ends. Germline assignment: CDR1 MGHRA and CDR2 YSYEKL. DNA for the CDR3: TGCGCCAGCAGCCAAGGGGTCCTAGACTATGGCTACACCTTC. It codes for CASSQGVLDYGYTF.

Only a few counts were recorded for this clone. A junction boundary mismatches the germline segment, possibly from a read error. The chain uses TRBV7-9 and TRBJ1-2, with D perhaps TRBD1 (5 bases). Germline assignment: CDR1 SEHNR and CDR2 FQNEAQ (reference sequence). The CDR3 covers 12 residues. CDR3 sequence: CSSSLAAGGYTF. The CDR3 DNA reads TGTTCCAGCAGCTTAGCGGCAGGGGGCTACACCTTC.

V is TRBV14 and J is TRBJ2-1; 11 bases map to TRBD1. Looked up from germline, CDR1 is SGHDN and CDR2 is FVKESK. V dropped 0 bases and J dropped 2; count of bases not matched to a gene: 0. This CDR3 comprises 16 residues. CDR3 loop: CASSQEDRGPYNEQFF. The CDR3 DNA follows: TGTGCCAGCAGCCAAGAGGACAGGGGGCCCTACAATGAGCAGTTCTTC.

The chain employs TRBV7-8 and TRBJ1-3; D call uncertain. Trimming left V 2 bases short and J 0 bases short, with 17 bases between. Germline values: CDR1 SGHVS, CDR2 FQNEAQ. The CDR3 contains 18 residues. The CDR3 DNA is TGTGCCAGCAGCTTAATGCGGCGGTACGATTCCTCTGGAAACACCATATATTTT. It is translated as CASSLMRRYDSSGNTIYF.

This clone was observed a handful of times. The rearrangement uses TRBV30 and TRBJ2-5; 12 bases line up with TRBD1. The V gene's germline CDR1 is GTSNPN and CDR2 SVGIG (reference sequence). The CDR3 length is 18 residues. Unmatched junction bases numbered 13, after V lost 0 bases and J lost 5 bases. As DNA, the CDR3 is TGTGCCTGGAGTGTACGATGGGGGACAGGGGGCGCCGGGGAGACCCAGTACTTC. Translation gives CAWSVRWGTGGAGETQYF.

This clone was detected only a few times. This rearrangement joins TRBV14 to TRBJ1-5; unclear D gene. V gave up 0 bases and J gave up 5 bases, with 5 bases separating them. This CDR3 is built from 13 residues. Germline CDR1 SGHDN, CDR2 FVKESK. Here the CDR3 DNA reads TGTGCCAGCAGCCAAGAACGGGATCAGCCCCAGCATTTT. Amino acid sequence: CASSQERDQPQHF.

This chain joins TRBV30 and TRBJ2-7; 8 bases fit TRBD1. This CDR3 has 12 amino acids. The junction had 2 bases not matched to a gene; V was cut back by 2 bases and J by 5 bases. Germline CDR1 reads GTSNPN; CDR2 reads SVGIG (reference sequence). The CDR3 loop is CAWSQGAHEQYF. The CDR3 region has the DNA TGTGCCTGGAGTCAGGGGGCCCACGAGCAGTACTTC.

This clone showed up just once. The chain uses TRBV6-4 and TRBJ2-1; 9 bases are shared with TRBD2. The germline V gene has CDR1 MRHNA and CDR2 SNTAGT. There are 19 residues in the CDR3. Trimming at V came to 0 bases and at J to 8 bases, leaving 17 bases not matched to a gene. CDR3 coding DNA: TGTGCCAGCAGTGACTCGAAGGATCTGATCTGGCGGGAGGGCGATGAGCAGTTCTTC. Its translation is CASSDSKDLIWREGDEQFF.

The rearrangement links TRBV4-1 to TRBJ2-5; D is possibly TRBD1 (6 bases). Per germline, CDR1 MGHRA and CDR2 YSYEKL. Trimming left V 0 bases short and J 5 bases short, with 16 bases between. The CDR3 contains 16 residues. In DNA form, the CDR3 reads TGCGCCAGCAGCCAAGAACAACAGGGTTTACGGGAGACCCAGTACTTC. Protein product: CASSQEQQGLRETQYF.

The J gene is TRBJ2-5, the V gene TRBV9; 8 bases match TRBD2. CDR3 length: 16 amino acids. Germline-derived CDR1 and CDR2 are SGDLS and YYNGEE. J was trimmed by 2 bases and V by 0 bases; bases with no gene match: 6. CDR3 bases: TGTGCCAGCAGCGTAGGGGTAGCGGGACTACAAGAGACCCAGTACTTC. Translating gives CASSVGVAGLQETQYF.

This chain connects TRBV6-1 to TRBJ2-1; a possible D gene is TRBD1 (6 bases). The CDR3 runs to 12 residues. Germline-derived CDR1 and CDR2 are MNHNS and SASEGT. Trimming removed 6 bases at V and 6 bases at J, with 9 bases between. The CDR3 DNA reads TGTGCCAGCAGCAACAGGGTCAATGAGCAGTTCTTC. This codes for CASSNRVNEQFF.

This clone has only one observation. This rearrangement joins TRBV2 to TRBJ2-3, with D possibly being TRBD1 (6 bases). In germline, CDR1 is SNHLY, CDR2 FYNNEI. The CDR3 runs 16 residues. Deletions cut 5 bases from V and 1 base from J, with 16 bases between. CDR3 in amino acids: CASSSTGTTRTDTQYF. The CDR3 DNA is TGTGCCAGCAGTTCCACCGGGACAACCCGCACAGATACGCAGTATTTT.

The V call is TRBV2, the J call TRBJ2-7, with no clear D. Looked up from germline, CDR1 is SNHLY and CDR2 is FYNNEI. This CDR3 is 13 amino acids long. Trimming took off 0 bases at V and 6 bases at J, with 9 bases between the two ends. The CDR3: CASSEASRSEQYF. CDR3 in DNA: TGTGCCAGCAGTGAAGCTTCGAGGAGCGAGCAGTACTTC.

This clone appeared a few times. The chain is built from TRBV2 and TRBJ1-2; TRBD1 is a possible D gene (5 bases). This CDR3 has 16 amino acids. Germline-derived CDR1 and CDR2 are SNHLY and FYNNEI. Trimming removed 0 bases from V and 5 bases from J, with 16 bases in between. CDR3 in DNA: TGTGCCAGCAGTGAAGCGCGGGGCGGACGTTCTTATGGCTACACCTTC. Protein: CASSEARGGRSYGYTF.

This sequence joins TRBV7-9 and TRBJ1-2; maybe TRBD1 (6 bases). The CDR3 contains 13 residues. CDR1 and CDR2 from the germline V gene are SEHNR and FQNEAQ (reference sequence). Trimming removed 5 bases at V and 8 bases at J, with 15 bases between. This CDR3 reads CASSRTGKEGYTF. The CDR3 region has the DNA TGTGCCAGCAGCAGAACAGGGAAAGAGGGCTACACCTTC.

This clone was seen a few times. V gene TRBV4-3 combines with J gene TRBJ2-3, with a possible D match to TRBD2 (5 bases). This CDR3 region has 11 residues. The germline V gene has CDR1 LGHNA and CDR2 YSLEER. Trimming took 11 bases from V and 4 from J, leaving 10 bases between them. CDR3 in DNA: TGCGCCTCCCGCGGGCCAGATACGCAGTATTTT. Protein product: CASRGPDTQYF.

This rearrangement joins TRBV27 to TRBJ2-2, with 7 bases that match TRBD1. The CDR3 is 13 amino acids. Germline V lookup: CDR1 MNHEY, CDR2 SMNVEV (reference sequence). V lost 7 bases to trimming and J lost 6 bases; unmatched junction nucleotides: 5. CDR3 sequence reads: CASTTGAAGELFF. The CDR3 DNA sequence: TGTGCCAGCACCACAGGGGCGGCCGGGGAGCTGTTTTTT.

The V and J genes are TRBV7-2 and TRBJ2-3; D is ambiguous. The CDR3 has 15 residues. V lost 0 bases and J lost 0, with 7 bases in between. Germline V CDR1 and CDR2: SGHTA, FQGNSA. The CDR3 DNA follows: TGTGCCAGCAGCTTAGCAAGGAGAAGCACAGATACGCAGTATTTT. Residues: CASSLARRSTDTQYF.

This clone occurred once. The V and J genes are TRBV4-1 and TRBJ2-3; D is perhaps TRBD1 (5 bases). This CDR3 is 17 amino acids long. Germline V gene data show CDR1 as MGHRA and CDR2 as YSYEKL. V lost 0 bases and J 3 bases, leaving 16 bases between the germline ends. CDR3 DNA: TGCGCCAGCAGCCAAGATTTCGGCACGGCAGGGACAGATACGCAGTATTTT. This sequence encodes CASSQDFGTAGTDTQYF.

V is TRBV14 and J is TRBJ1-1, with D tentatively TRBD1 (5 bases). Germline lookup yields CDR1 SGHDN and CDR2 FVKESK. This CDR3 region has 14 residues. Trimming left V 4 bases short and J 1 base short, with 10 bases between. The chain's CDR3 is CASSRGTGNTEAFF. In DNA, the CDR3 is TGTGCCAGCAGCCGCGGAACAGGGAACACTGAAGCTTTCTTT.

The chain links TRBV4-1 to TRBJ1-1; D gene ambiguous. This CDR3 is 13 amino acids long. CDR1 and CDR2 from the germline V gene are MGHRA and YSYEKL. Trimming shortened V by 3 bases and J by 1 base, and 6 bases separated the two germline ends. The CDR3 loop reads CASSQNTNTEAFF. As DNA, the CDR3 is TGCGCCAGCAGCCAGAACACGAACACTGAAGCTTTCTTT.

The chain joins TRBV6-1 to TRBJ2-5, with D possibly being TRBD2 (5 bases). This CDR3 region has 15 residues. V lost 7 bases and J lost 0, with 15 bases in between. From germline, CDR1 is MNHNS and CDR2 SASEGT. The CDR3 DNA sequence: TGTGCCAGCACTCTCGGAGCGGTGTACCAAGAGACCCAGTACTTC. Its protein product is CASTLGAVYQETQYF.

The rearrangement links TRBV19 to TRBJ2-7; the D gene is possibly TRBD1 (6 bases). Trimming pared 2 bases from V and 3 bases from J, leaving 14 bases between. From germline, CDR1 is LNHDA and CDR2 SQIVND (reference sequence). The CDR3 sequence is 15 residues long. The CDR3 sequence is CASSISGVGFYEQYF. The DNA for the CDR3 is TGTGCCAGTAGTATATCAGGGGTCGGATTCTACGAGCAGTACTTC. Complete variable domain (other parts from reference TRBV19 and TRBJ2-7): DGGITQSPKYLFRKEGQNVTLSCEQNLNHDAMYWYRQDPGQGLRLIYYSQIVNDFQKGDIAEGYSVSREKKESFPLTVTSAQKNPTAFYLCASSISGVGFYEQYFGPGTRLTVT.

This chain uses TRBV5-1 with TRBJ2-1; D uncertain. The V and J ends lost 3 bases and 3 bases respectively, with 19 bases between them. The CDR3 is 17 residues long. Per the germline V gene, CDR1 is SGHRS and CDR2 is YFSETQ. CDR3 protein: CASSSNPTESRYNEQFF. As DNA, the CDR3 is TGCGCCAGCAGCTCGAACCCCACTGAATCCCGCTACAATGAGCAGTTCTTC.